This T cell receptor beta chain derives from a study of vaccination effects on CD4 cells after COVID-19. Across the whole study: Post-vaccine sampling occurred a median 72 days after the second dose.

The V end was cut by 4 bases, the J end by 5 bases, with 8 bases between. Germline V gene data show CDR1 as MGHRA and CDR2 as YSYEKL. This CDR3 comprises 12 residues. Using immunoSEQ multiplex PCR, the repertoire was profiled, and TCRdb retains in-frame clones only, with some absent. The sample yields fewer than 85,000 clones, 76% seen once. On this clone: Its antigen remains unidentified.

Antigen-specific CD4+ T cell clonotypes were called by their expansion after viral peptide-pool culture in ViraFEST. A 10-day culture period preceded the isolation of CD4+ T cells. The participants, recipients of two vaccine doses, got either BNT162b2 or mRNA-1273. Material: CD4+ T cells from PBMCs cultured with HCoV-OC43 spike peptides, obtained after COVID-19 vaccination. The subset denotes: HCoV-OC43 spike overlapping peptide pool stimulation. The chain recombines TRBV4-1 with TRBJ2-5; D gene uncertain. The TCR was taken from a human donor who received a COVID-19 vaccine. The CDR3 region has the DNA TGCGCCAGCAGCCTGAATTGGGAGACCCAGTACTTC. Amino acid sequence: CASSLNWETQYF.